This is a list of T cell receptor beta chains from one sample in a study of a mutant IDH1 vaccine in newly diagnosed glioma. Their antigen targets remain unknown. Clones were sequenced by immunoSEQ multiplex PCR, and TCRdb holds only the in-frame ones, with some missing. Of under 70,000 clones in the sample, about 87% were seen once. Sequencing was performed on PBMCs, taken from a glioma patient whose treatment included an IDH1 peptide vaccine. These receptors all come from a man aged 18-30 years with glioma. Each CDR3 is given with its conserved first and last residue. The order of the fields is D gene, V gene, clone size, J gene, CDR3 DNA, CDR3 protein. The D gene is left open where the match is weak. Part of the rows lack a size; the others show once, few, many or a class for expanded clones.

d_gene: TRBD2; v_gene: TRBV6-5; abundance: .; j_gene: TRBJ2-3; CDR3nt: TGTGCCAGCAGGGAGAATTTGGGGGGGGATACGCAGTATTTT; CDR3aa: CASRENLGGDTQYF
d_gene: TRBD1; v_gene: TRBV7-9; abundance: .; j_gene: TRBJ1-3; CDR3nt: TGTGCCAGCAGCATCGGGACAGGGAACTCTGGAAACACCATATATTTT; CDR3aa: CASSIGTGNSGNTIYF
d_gene: .; v_gene: TRBV11-2; abundance: .; j_gene: TRBJ2-1; CDR3nt: TGTGCCAGCAGCTTACTCCTATACAATGAGCAGTTCTTC; CDR3aa: CASSLLLYNEQFF
d_gene: .; v_gene: TRBV15; abundance: few; j_gene: TRBJ1-1; CDR3nt: TGTGCCACCAGTGGTCAGACGAACACTGAAGCTTTCTTT; CDR3aa: CATSGQTNTEAFF
d_gene: .; v_gene: TRBV6-5; abundance: .; j_gene: TRBJ1-5; CDR3nt: TGTGCCAGCAGTTACTCGGACGGAGGGAATCAGCCCCAGCATTTT; CDR3aa: CASSYSDGGNQPQHF
d_gene: TRBD2; v_gene: TRBV9; abundance: .; j_gene: TRBJ2-1; CDR3nt: TGTGCCAGCAGTGAACTAGCGGGGGGATACAATGAGCAGTTCTTC; CDR3aa: CASSELAGGYNEQFF
d_gene: .; v_gene: TRBV11-2; abundance: .; j_gene: TRBJ2-7; CDR3nt: TGTGCCAGCAGCTTAGGTGCTCTCGGGGGCGGGAGCGACGAGCAGTACTTC; CDR3aa: CASSLGALGGGSDEQYF
d_gene: .; v_gene: TRBV6-5; abundance: .; j_gene: TRBJ2-5; CDR3nt: TGTGCCAGCAGTTACGCGGCCCTCCAAGAGACCCAGTACTTC; CDR3aa: CASSYAALQETQYF
d_gene: .; v_gene: TRBV25-1; abundance: .; j_gene: TRBJ2-7; CDR3nt: TGTGCCAGCAGTGAACTTGGTACAGCCCGGGACGAGCAGTACTTC; CDR3aa: CASSELGTARDEQYF
d_gene: .; v_gene: TRBV14; abundance: .; j_gene: TRBJ1-6; CDR3nt: TGTGCCAGCAGCCACGGGGCCTTACCAAATTCACCCCTCCACTTT; CDR3aa: CASSHGALPNSPLHF
d_gene: .; v_gene: TRBV18; abundance: .; j_gene: TRBJ1-5; CDR3nt: TGTGCCAGCTCACCACTCCCACGGACTAATCAGCCCCAGCATTTT; CDR3aa: CASSPLPRTNQPQHF
d_gene: .; v_gene: TRBV11-2; abundance: .; j_gene: TRBJ1-1; CDR3nt: TGTGCCAGCAGCTTTAACAGAGGCGCTGAAGCTTTCTTT; CDR3aa: CASSFNRGAEAFF
d_gene: TRBD2; v_gene: TRBV4-3; abundance: .; j_gene: TRBJ2-1; CDR3nt: TGCGCCAGCAGCCTCTTAGCGGGCTACAATGAGCAGTTCTTC; CDR3aa: CASSLLAGYNEQFF
d_gene: .; v_gene: TRBV28; abundance: once; j_gene: TRBJ2-1; CDR3nt: TGTGCCAGCAGTCCGACTCGGAGCTCCTACAATGAGCAGTTCTTC; CDR3aa: CASSPTRSSYNEQFF
d_gene: .; v_gene: TRBV11-2; abundance: .; j_gene: TRBJ1-3; CDR3nt: TGTGCCAGCAGCTGGGGGCAGGGAAACACCATATATTTT; CDR3aa: CASSWGQGNTIYF
d_gene: .; v_gene: TRBV27; abundance: .; j_gene: TRBJ1-5; CDR3nt: TGTGCCAGCAGTTTAGAGGGGAGAGGTCAGCCCCAGCATTTT; CDR3aa: CASSLEGRGQPQHF
d_gene: .; v_gene: TRBV4-3; abundance: .; j_gene: TRBJ2-3; CDR3nt: TGCGCCAGCAGCCAAGATCTGGCCACAGATACGCAGTATTTT; CDR3aa: CASSQDLATDTQYF
d_gene: TRBD1; v_gene: TRBV19; abundance: .; j_gene: TRBJ1-1; CDR3nt: TGTGCCAGTAGTACTTGGGACAGGGCGGACACTGAAGCTTTCTTT; CDR3aa: CASSTWDRADTEAFF
d_gene: TRBD2; v_gene: TRBV7-7; abundance: few; j_gene: TRBJ2-2; CDR3nt: TGTGCTAGCAGCTCTCCGTCGGGGGGCGGGGAGCTGTTTTTT; CDR3aa: CASSSPSGGGELFF
d_gene: .; v_gene: TRBV7-2; abundance: .; j_gene: TRBJ1-1; CDR3nt: TGTGCCAGCAGCTTCGACACCTTCATGAACACTGAAGCTTTCTTT; CDR3aa: CASSFDTFMNTEAFF
d_gene: .; v_gene: TRBV11-2; abundance: few; j_gene: TRBJ1-3; CDR3nt: TGTGCCAGCAGCTCCAACCACCCGGGATCTGGAAACACCATATATTTT; CDR3aa: CASSSNHPGSGNTIYF
d_gene: TRBD1; v_gene: TRBV11-1; abundance: .; j_gene: TRBJ1-2; CDR3nt: TGTGCCAGCAGCCCCCAGGGGGGAATCGCGTATGGCTACACCTTC; CDR3aa: CASSPQGGIAYGYTF
d_gene: TRBD1; v_gene: TRBV10-3; abundance: .; j_gene: TRBJ1-5; CDR3nt: TGTGCCATCAGTGGGGGGACAGGGCCCCAGCATTTT; CDR3aa: CAISGGTGPQHF
d_gene: .; v_gene: TRBV5-1; abundance: once; j_gene: TRBJ1-2; CDR3nt: TGCGCCAGCAGCTCACGACATGAGGGTATGGACTATGGCTACACCTTC; CDR3aa: CASSSRHEGMDYGYTF
d_gene: .; v_gene: TRBV6-5; abundance: .; j_gene: TRBJ1-2; CDR3nt: TGTGCCAGCAGTATAGGGGGAGGCTACACCTTC; CDR3aa: CASSIGGGYTF
d_gene: .; v_gene: TRBV2; abundance: .; j_gene: TRBJ1-5; CDR3nt: TGTGCCAGCAGGGGGGGGAGGGGCTTTCAGCCCCAGCATTTT; CDR3aa: CASRGGRGFQPQHF
d_gene: .; v_gene: TRBV28; abundance: .; j_gene: TRBJ1-1; CDR3nt: TGTGCCAGCAGTTCATCGAGAGAAGCTTTCTTT; CDR3aa: CASSSSREAFF
d_gene: TRBD2; v_gene: TRBV29-1; abundance: .; j_gene: TRBJ2-1; CDR3nt: TGCAGCGTTACGGGACTAGCGGGGGTTTCCTACAATGAGCAGTTCTTC; CDR3aa: CSVTGLAGVSYNEQFF
d_gene: TRBD2; v_gene: TRBV7-6; abundance: .; j_gene: TRBJ2-2; CDR3nt: TGTGCCAGCAGCTTATTAGGACTAGCGGGAGTTACGAACACCGGGGAGCTGTTTTTT; CDR3aa: CASSLLGLAGVTNTGELFF
d_gene: TRBD1; v_gene: TRBV19; abundance: .; j_gene: TRBJ1-2; CDR3nt: TGTGCCAGTAGTCGGCGACAGGGGTCAAATAAAAACTATGGCTACACCTTC; CDR3aa: CASSRRQGSNKNYGYTF
d_gene: .; v_gene: TRBV7-9; abundance: .; j_gene: TRBJ2-3; CDR3nt: TGTGCCAGCAGCGCCCGGGACCCCAGGAGCACAGATACGCAGTATTTT; CDR3aa: CASSARDPRSTDTQYF
d_gene: .; v_gene: TRBV18; abundance: .; j_gene: TRBJ2-7; CDR3nt: TGTGCCAGCTCACCACCGGACAAGTACTACGAGCAGTACTTC; CDR3aa: CASSPPDKYYEQYF
d_gene: .; v_gene: TRBV30; abundance: once; j_gene: TRBJ1-2; CDR3nt: TGTGCCTGGATGGGGGAGACGGCTAACTATGGCTACACCTTC; CDR3aa: CAWMGETANYGYTF
d_gene: .; v_gene: TRBV10-3; abundance: .; j_gene: TRBJ1-2; CDR3nt: TGTGCCATCAGTAAGGAGGCCTATGGCTACACCTTC; CDR3aa: CAISKEAYGYTF
d_gene: TRBD1; v_gene: TRBV28; abundance: .; j_gene: TRBJ2-5; CDR3nt: TGTGCCAGCAGCCCACAGGGGTTGGAAGAGACCCAGTACTTC; CDR3aa: CASSPQGLEETQYF
d_gene: .; v_gene: TRBV4-2; abundance: .; j_gene: TRBJ1-1; CDR3nt: TGTGCCAGCAGCCGAGACTCCTTGGTACTGACGAACACTGAAGCTTTCTTT; CDR3aa: CASSRDSLVLTNTEAFF
d_gene: .; v_gene: TRBV4-2; abundance: .; j_gene: TRBJ1-1; CDR3nt: TGTGCCAGCAGCCAAGGGTACACTGAAGCTTTCTTT; CDR3aa: CASSQGYTEAFF
d_gene: .; v_gene: TRBV29-1; abundance: .; j_gene: TRBJ1-5; CDR3nt: TGCAGCGTTGCAGGGGCTAATCAGCCCCAGCATTTT; CDR3aa: CSVAGANQPQHF
d_gene: .; v_gene: TRBV7-2; abundance: .; j_gene: TRBJ2-5; CDR3nt: TGTGCCAGCAGCCCCCGACTAGATAACGAGACCCAGTACTTC; CDR3aa: CASSPRLDNETQYF
d_gene: TRBD1; v_gene: TRBV4-3; abundance: few; j_gene: TRBJ2-7; CDR3nt: TGCGCCAGCAGTACAGGGGAAGTGGGCCGGGACGAGCAGTACTTC; CDR3aa: CASSTGEVGRDEQYF
d_gene: .; v_gene: TRBV20-1; abundance: .; j_gene: TRBJ2-7; CDR3nt: TGCAGTGCTAGCCAGGGCTACGAGCAGTACTTC; CDR3aa: CSASQGYEQYF
d_gene: TRBD1; v_gene: TRBV29-1; abundance: once; j_gene: TRBJ1-2; CDR3nt: TGCAGCGTTCCACAGGGGGTAGAAGAGCTTGGCTACACCTTC; CDR3aa: CSVPQGVEELGYTF